The next 32 T cell receptor beta chains were all read from a single sample in a study of T cell repertoires in cytomegalovirus infection. TCRdb processed the reads anew with MiXCR; each CDR3 protein has one entry. Of 630,000 or so distinct CDR3 sequences listed, approximately 25% were seen once; the top ten hold roughly 8%. Material: CD8+ T cells from PBMCs. The origin of the receptors is a human donor in good health (CMV status not recorded). Some clones in this sample may be carry-over from other donors' samples.

Regarding this clonotype: A much larger clonotype is one base distant, so this may be a read error. Given the absence of the conserved phenylalanine or tryptophan at the CDR3 end, a read error is likely. V usage is TRBV7-3 and J usage is TRBJ2-1; 8 nucleotides line up with TRBD2. The CDR3 consists of 14 residues. The V segment lost 1 base and the J segment 7 bases; nucleotides outside the gene matches: 3. Per the germline V gene, CDR1 is SGHTA and CDR2 is FQGTGA. Here the CDR3 DNA reads TGTGCCAGCAGCTTAATCGGGACTAGTAATGAGCAGTTCTAC. It specifies CASSLIGTSNEQFY.

V is TRBV28 and J is TRBJ2-5; the match to TRBD1 covers 7 bases. V lost 3 bases and J lost 1; bases outside the gene matches: 8. The CDR3 sequence is 16 residues long. Looked up from germline, CDR1 is MDHEN and CDR2 is SYDVKM. The CDR3 loop reads CASSFPPPGGQETQYF. CDR3 DNA: TGTGCCAGCAGTTTCCCGCCCCCAGGGGGCCAAGAGACCCAGTACTTC.

This clonotype was observed many times. This chain uses TRBV5-4 with TRBJ1-3; D may be TRBD1 (5 bases). The CDR3 sequence is 15 residues long. The germline gives CDR1 SGHNT, CDR2 YYREEE (reference sequence). Trimming pared 0 bases from V and 2 bases from J, leaving 9 bases between. The CDR3 reads CASSLGAGPGNTIYF. The CDR3 DNA follows: TGTGCCAGCAGCTTGGGGGCAGGGCCTGGAAACACCATATATTTT.

The chain combines TRBV19 with TRBJ2-1; 9 nucleotides agree with TRBD2. Germline CDR1 is LNHDA and CDR2 is SQIVND (reference sequence). With 6 bases clipped from V and 8 bases from J, the junction kept 14 bases outside the gene matches. The CDR3 consists of 16 residues. The CDR3 nucleotides are TGTGCCAGTAGATTTGTAGCGGGGGCAGCTTTGGATGAGCAGTTCTTC. Protein: CASRFVAGAALDEQFF. The whole variable domain, filled in from reference TRBV19 and TRBJ2-1, reads DGGITQSPKYLFRKEGQNVTLSCEQNLNHDAMYWYRQDPGQGLRLIYYSQIVNDFQKGDIAEGYSVSREKKESFPLTVTSAQKNPTAFYLCASRFVAGAALDEQFFGPGTRLTVL.

This clonotype was seen ten or more times. The chain couples TRBV7-9 to TRBJ2-5, with D maybe TRBD1 (5 bases). From germline, CDR1 is SEHNR and CDR2 FQNEAQ (reference sequence). V lost 5 bases to trimming and J lost 4 bases, with 14 bases between them. The CDR3 extends over 14 amino acids. The CDR3 region is CASSLTGYLETQYF. In nucleotides, the CDR3 is TGTGCCAGCAGCCTAACAGGTTATTTAGAGACCCAGTACTTC.

The chain has TRBV2 and TRBJ1-5; D is ambiguous. Trimming shortened V by 6 bases and J by 5 bases, and 17 bases separated the two germline ends. Per the germline V gene, CDR1 is SNHLY and CDR2 is FYNNEI. CDR3 length equals 15 residues. CDR3 amino acids: CASSPGGLTDQPQHF. CDR3 sequence (DNA): TGTGCCAGCAGCCCCGGCGGCCTCACCGATCAGCCCCAGCATTTT.

A word on this clonotype: A much bigger clone sits one base away, suggesting this may be a read error. This rearrangement joins TRBV7-8 to TRBJ1-4; D uncertain. V was shortened by 1 base and J by 7 bases, with 16 bases between the two germline ends. Germline values: CDR1 SGHVS, CDR2 FQNEAQ. The CDR3 is 16 residues long. The CDR3 spells CASSLGSRVRGEKLFF. The DNA for the CDR3 is TGTGCCAGCAGCTTAGGATCCAGAGTACGGGGTGAAAAACTGTTTTTT.

At least ten counts were recorded for this clonotype. The rearrangement links TRBV7-8 to TRBJ1-4; TRBD1 matches at 9 bases. This CDR3 has 14 amino acids. The germline gives CDR1 SGHVS, CDR2 FQNEAQ. The ends lost 4 bases at V and 5 bases at J; junction bases unmatched: 2. The CDR3 here is CASSSGQGNEKLFF. CDR3 DNA: TGTGCCAGCAGCTCCGGACAGGGGAATGAAAAACTGTTTTTT. The full variable domain, its missing parts supplied by reference TRBV7-8 and TRBJ1-4, is GAGVSQSPRYKVAKRGQDVALRCDPISGHVSLFWYQQALGQGPEFLTYFQNEAQLDKSGLPSDRFFAERPEGSVSTLKIQRTQQEDSAVYLCASSSGQGNEKLFFGSGTQLSVL.

This clonotype appeared a few times. The chain uses TRBV29-1 and TRBJ1-1; 9 bases are a match to TRBD1. There are 17 residues in the CDR3. CDR1 is SQVTM and CDR2 is ANQGSEA in the germline V gene. The V segment lost 7 bases and the J segment 0 bases; nucleotides outside the gene matches: 15. The CDR3, as DNA: TGCAGCGGCTATCCAAGACAGGGGGTAGCCCTGAACACTGAAGCTTTCTTT. Amino acid sequence: CSGYPRQGVALNTEAFF.

J is TRBJ1-1 and V is TRBV7-2, with D maybe TRBD1 (6 bases). The length of the CDR3 is 19 residues. Germline loops: CDR1 SGHTA, CDR2 FQGNSA. Trimming left V 2 bases short and J 4 bases short, with 26 bases between. The DNA for the CDR3 is TGTGCCAGCAGCTTACGCAGGGGAGGGATGAGGGATCTGCGCACTGAAGCTTTCTTT. It codes for CASSLRRGGMRDLRTEAFF.

In its sample, this clonotype was seen many times. The V call is TRBV28, the J call TRBJ1-2; D gene ambiguous. This CDR3 region has 18 residues. In germline, CDR1 is MDHEN, CDR2 SYDVKM. The germline V and J ends were trimmed by 1 base and 0 bases, with 18 bases remaining between them. The CDR3 is CASSLSLGEERPNYGYTF. CDR3 nucleotide sequence: TGTGCCAGCAGTTTATCCCTCGGGGAGGAACGTCCTAACTATGGCTACACCTTC.

The chain joins TRBV4-2 to TRBJ2-7, with D possibly being TRBD1 (6 bases). From germline, CDR1 is LGHNA and CDR2 YNFKEQ. The CDR3 has 15 amino acids. V gave up 1 base and J gave up 4 bases, with 14 bases separating them. Written as DNA, the CDR3 is TGTGCCAGCAGCCAAGGCGAGGCAGGGGTGTACGAGCAGTACGTC. Its protein is CASSQGEAGVYEQYV.

Turning to this clonotype: A read error may be the cause here, since a much bigger clone is one base away. The chain carries TRBV19 and TRBJ1-5; D unclear. Germline V CDR1 and CDR2: LNHDA, SQIVND (reference sequence). The CDR3 consists of 14 residues. Trimming removed 3 bases at V and 2 bases at J, with 8 bases between. CDR3 in DNA: TGTGCCAGTAGTATTGCCCTGGGCAATCAGCCCCAGCATTTT. Translation gives CASSIALGNQPQHF.

This clonotype has ten or more counts. This sequence joins TRBV4-1 and TRBJ1-2; a weak D match, TRBD1 (5 bases). Between the trimmed V and J ends, which lost 3 bases and 5 bases, there was a span of 13 bases. Per the germline V gene, CDR1 is MGHRA and CDR2 is YSYEKL. CDR3 size: 14 residues. The CDR3 DNA follows: TGCGCCAGCAGCCAGGGGGGTGCGGCGTATGGCTACACCTTC. Translated: CASSQGGAAYGYTF.

The CDR3 bases are TGTGCCAGCAGCCCCGGAGGCGGTGCCCAAACCGGGGAGCTGTTTTTT. Protein: CASSPGGGAQTGELFF. This chain joins TRBV27 and TRBJ2-2, with a tentative D call TRBD2 (5 bases). Trimming left V 6 bases short and J 5 bases short, with 19 bases between. The CDR3 consists of 16 residues. Per the germline V gene, CDR1 is MNHEY and CDR2 is SMNVEV (reference sequence).

This clonotype was observed at least ten times. The chain couples TRBV7-2 to TRBJ2-2; a possible D gene is TRBD1 (6 bases). V lost 2 bases and J lost 0, with 10 bases in between. This CDR3 is built from 16 residues. CDR1 and CDR2 (germline): SGHTA, FQGNSA. CDR3 nucleotide sequence: TGTGCCAGCAGCTTAAATGGGGGCGCGAACACCGGGGAGCTGTTTTTT. Translated: CASSLNGGANTGELFF.

This clonotype was detected ten times or more. CDR3 residues: CASSPEGGVNQPQHF. The CDR3 region has the DNA TGTGCCAGCAGCCCTGAAGGAGGGGTCAATCAGCCCCAGCATTTT. The chain carries TRBV12-3 or TRBV12-4 and TRBJ1-5; D is perhaps TRBD1 (5 bases). V was cut by 6 bases and J by 3 bases, with 15 bases left in between. This CDR3 contains 15 residues.

This clonotype was picked up a small number of times. V gene TRBV20-1 combines with J gene TRBJ2-3, with 9 nucleotides matching TRBD2. Germline CDR1 is DFQATT and CDR2 is SNEGSKA (reference sequence). V was pared by 5 bases and J by 0 bases, with 12 bases of the junction left unmatched. This CDR3 contains 17 residues. The CDR3 region is CSAEIAGESASTDTQYF. CDR3 nucleotide sequence: TGCAGTGCTGAAATAGCGGGAGAAAGTGCTAGCACAGATACGCAGTATTTT.

The chain carries TRBV6-5 and TRBJ2-7; maybe TRBD1 (6 bases). The CDR3 contains 19 residues. The V gene's germline CDR1 is MNHEY and CDR2 SVGAGI. The germline V and J ends were trimmed by 5 bases and 2 bases, with 28 bases remaining between them. The CDR3 nucleotides read TGTGCCAGCAGTCCAAGATCTACCGACAAGAGGACAGACCCCTACGAGCAGTACGTC. This encodes CASSPRSTDKRTDPYEQYV.

This clonotype came up a few times. CDR3 nucleotides: TGTGCCAGCAGTTTGTGGGTTATAGTGTCCCAGGGGGCGCCCAACTATGGCTACACCTTC. The encoded protein is CASSLWVIVSQGAPNYGYTF. The chain recombines TRBV28 with TRBJ1-2; 8 positions match TRBD1. Germline-derived CDR1 and CDR2 are MDHEN and SYDVKM. This CDR3 spans 20 amino acids. The V and J ends lost 3 bases and 2 bases, in that order; junction bases with no gene match: 20.

The chain carries TRBV29-1 and TRBJ1-2, with a tentative D call TRBD1 (6 bases). CDR1 is SQVTM and CDR2 is ANQGSEA in the germline V gene. V was trimmed by 5 bases and J by 7 bases, leaving 17 bases between them. The CDR3 totals 13 residues. This chain's CDR3 is CSVYLGAVFGYTF. The CDR3 DNA reads as TGCAGCGTTTACCTGGGGGCGGTTTTTGGCTACACCTTC. The complete variable domain, with remaining parts taken from reference TRBV29-1 and TRBJ1-2, reads SAVISQKPSRDICQRGTSLTIQCQVDSQVTMMFWYRQQPGQSLTLIATANQGSEATYESGFVIDKFPISRPNLTFSTLTVSNMSPEDSSIYLCSVYLGAVFGYTFGSGTRLTVV.

This clonotype has only a few counts. The rearrangement uses TRBV28 and TRBJ2-7; possibly TRBD2 for D (6 bases). The CDR3 loop spans 14 amino acids. Between the trimmed V and J ends, which lost 5 bases and 1 base, there was a span of 12 bases. CDR1 is MDHEN and CDR2 is SYDVKM in the germline V gene. CDR3 loop: CASSPAGQSYEQYV. The CDR3 DNA reads as TGTGCCAGCAGTCCGGCGGGGCAGTCCTACGAGCAGTACGTC.

The sample holds a few counts of this clonotype. Mismatch with germline at one junction end may stem from a read error. The chain joins TRBV4-1 to TRBJ2-7, with D uncertain. The CDR3 consists of 13 residues. CDR1 MGHRA and CDR2 YSYEKL come from the germline V gene. CDR3 sequence: CASSQDLSYEQYF. The CDR3 DNA sequence: TGTGCCAGCAGCCAAGATCTGTCCTACGAGCAGTACTTC.

This clonotype occurred a few times. V and J are TRBV5-1 and TRBJ2-7; 9 nucleotides agree with TRBD1. The germline V gene encodes CDR1 SGHRS and CDR2 YFSETQ. Germline trimming cut 4 bases from V and 5 bases from J; bases unmatched to any gene: 10. The CDR3 covers 15 residues. CDR3 DNA: TGCGCCAGCAGCCCCACCCTGGGACAGGGTGACGAGCAGTACTTC. Translated: CASSPTLGQGDEQYF.

The table lists this clonotype with a few counts. The chain recombines TRBV14 with TRBJ2-3; D not certain. CDR1 and CDR2 from the germline V gene are SGHDN and FVKESK. This CDR3 is built from 14 residues. With 0 bases removed from V and 6 bases from J, the gap between germline ends came to 10 bases. The CDR3 DNA reads as TGTGCCAGCAGCCAAGAGTCCTCACAGGATACGCAGTATTTT. This sequence encodes CASSQESSQDTQYF.

V and J are TRBV10-2 and TRBJ2-1; TRBD2 matches at 8 bases. Germline loops: CDR1 WSHSY, CDR2 SAAADI. Trimming cost V 11 bases and J 0 bases; bases outside gene matches: 3. This CDR3 is 13 amino acids long. The CDR3, as DNA: TGCGCCGCCGGGACTAGCTCCTACAATGAGCAGTTCTTC. As protein: CAAGTSSYNEQFF.

Concerning this clonotype: A read error is possible here, since a much larger clone lies one base away. The conserved phenylalanine or tryptophan normally closing the CDR3 is absent here, so this likely arose from a read error. This chain links TRBV6-6 with TRBJ2-1; D unresolved. Germline assignment: CDR1 MNHNY and CDR2 SVGAGI (reference sequence). The V and J ends lost 7 bases and 0 bases respectively, with 10 bases between them. The CDR3 contains 14 residues. CDR3 DNA sequence: TGTGCCAGCACCACGACAAGCTCCTACAATGAGCAGTTCCTC. It is translated as CASTTTSSYNEQFL.

This clonotype came up a few times. CDR3 amino acids: CASSRTGARYTEAFF. The CDR3, as DNA: TGTGCCAGCAGCCGTACAGGGGCTCGGTACACTGAAGCTTTCTTT. The chain combines TRBV6-2 or TRBV6-3 with TRBJ1-1; 7 nucleotides align to TRBD1. Trimming took 6 bases from V and 3 from J; bases not matched to a gene: 10. CDR3 length equals 15 residues. Germline V gives CDR1 MNHEY, CDR2 SVGEGT.

The sample holds a few counts of this clonotype. The chain combines TRBV9 with TRBJ2-6; D is perhaps TRBD2 (6 bases). Per the germline V gene, CDR1 is SGDLS and CDR2 is YYNGEE. Trimming left V 3 bases short and J 4 bases short, with 8 bases between. CDR3 length: 14 residues. This CDR3 reads CASSGGVGANVLTF. The CDR3 region has the DNA TGTGCCAGCAGCGGGGGGGTCGGGGCCAACGTCCTGACTTTC.

The chain has TRBV4-2 and TRBJ2-4; D is ambiguous. The CDR3 contains 12 residues. The germline V gene has CDR1 LGHNA and CDR2 YNFKEQ. The V end lost 1 base, the J end lost 6 bases, and 4 bases lay between the germline ends. The CDR3 here is CASSQGGNIQYF. The DNA for the CDR3 is TGTGCCAGCAGCCAAGGCGGAAACATTCAGTACTTC.

This clonotype was counted many times. The chain is built from TRBV7-6 and TRBJ2-5; D is ambiguous. V was pared by 2 bases and J by 1 base, with 8 bases between. CDR3 length equals 14 residues. CDR1 is SGHVS, CDR2 FNYEAQ, per germline. The CDR3 region has the DNA TGTGCCAGCAGCTTAACCGGATCCCAAGAGACCCAGTACTTC. Translated, it gives CASSLTGSQETQYF.

The sample holds a few counts of this clonotype. The chain recombines TRBV20-1 with TRBJ2-7; 7 nucleotides agree with TRBD1. Per the germline V gene, CDR1 is DFQATT and CDR2 is SNEGSKA (reference sequence). V shed 7 bases and J 0 bases; nucleotides not matched to a gene: 6. CDR3 size: 13 residues. CDR3 sequence: CSVMTGSSYEQYV. The CDR3 DNA sequence: TGCAGTGTTATGACAGGGTCCTCCTACGAGCAGTACGTC.